This paragraph covers one TCR beta chain sequence. The antigen remains undetermined. This entry is derived from a study of cytomegalovirus exposure and HLA in healthy donors. CDR1 MNHEY and CDR2 SVGAGI come from the germline V gene. This CDR3 has 14 residues. Trimming cost V 0 bases and J 3 bases, with 6 bases left between them. 13 Jbeta primers and 60 Vbeta primers were used for the PCR. Measured with immunoSEQ multiplex PCR; TCRdb has only the in-frame clones, and not every one. This sample's table has roughly 60,000 clones. Points from the study as a whole: After further analysis at a later stage, roughly 16,000 TCR beta sequences were associated with HLA alleles at 0.05 false discovery rate. Later genetic work tied a missense DCLRE1C variant to beta-chain V and J trimming.

These donors, healthy bone marrow donors, were studied. The chain couples TRBV6-5 to TRBJ1-5; no clear D. This clonotype was sampled from a woman between 18 and 29 years old in good health and CMV-seronegative. Sequenced: PBMCs. CDR3 residues: CASSYSSFNQPQHF. The CDR3 bases are TGTGCCAGCAGTTACTCGTCATTCAATCAGCCCCAGCATTTT.